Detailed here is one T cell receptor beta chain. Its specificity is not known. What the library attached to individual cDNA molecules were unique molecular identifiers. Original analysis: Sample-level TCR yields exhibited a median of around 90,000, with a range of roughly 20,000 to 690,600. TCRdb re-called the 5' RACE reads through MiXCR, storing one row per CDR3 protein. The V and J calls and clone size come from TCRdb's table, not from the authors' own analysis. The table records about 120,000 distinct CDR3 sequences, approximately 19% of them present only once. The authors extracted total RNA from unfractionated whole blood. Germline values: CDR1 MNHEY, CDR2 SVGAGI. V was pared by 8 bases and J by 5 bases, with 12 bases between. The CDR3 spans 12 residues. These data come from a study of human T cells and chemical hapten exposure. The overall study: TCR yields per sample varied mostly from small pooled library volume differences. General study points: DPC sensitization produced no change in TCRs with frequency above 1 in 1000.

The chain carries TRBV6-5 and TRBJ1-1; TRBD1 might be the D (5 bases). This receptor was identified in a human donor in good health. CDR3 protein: CASSTGGTEAFF. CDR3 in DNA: TGTGCCAGCTCCACCGGGGGGACTGAAGCTTTCTTT.